The T cell receptor (beta chain) described here comes from a study of blood T cell repertoires in COVID-19. Clinical histories supplied by participants themselves formed the basis of cohort assignment. Donors in Cohort 3 who had recovered were those with two negative PCRs, healthcare professional clearance, or resolution of their symptoms. CDR1 MNHEY and CDR2 SVGAGI come from the germline V gene. With 8 bases clipped from V and 7 bases from J, the junction kept 7 bases outside the gene matches. This CDR3 is built from 13 residues. Some clones are missing from TCRdb's copy, which holds only in-frame ones; the method was immunoSEQ multiplex PCR. The sample holds roughly 300,000 clones, 70% to 90% seen once.

The rearrangement joins TRBV6-5 to TRBJ2-1; 8 nucleotides agree with TRBD2. The sample taken for sequencing was PBMCs or T cells enriched from blood (not recorded which). The TCR comes from a woman aged 25 to 45 who had recovered from COVID-19. CDR3 in amino acids: CASHRGGENEQFF. CDR3 DNA sequence: TGTGCCAGCCACCGGGGGGGCGAGAATGAGCAGTTCTTC.